Below, one TCR beta chain is given with its context. This CDR3 contains 14 residues. Germline assignment: CDR1 SGHTA and CDR2 FQGNSA. Trimming left V 5 bases short and J 3 bases short, with 11 bases between. The sample comes from a study of blood T cell repertoires in COVID-19. The protocol was immunoSEQ multiplex PCR, while the TCRdb copy is restricted to in-frame clones and leaves out a portion. The repertoire consists of about 300,000 clones, with under 90% occurring once and the leading ten covering approximately 1.8%. V and J are TRBV7-2 and TRBJ1-5; tentatively, D is TRBD1 (6 bases). Sample: peripheral blood. This receptor was obtained from a woman aged 30 to 39 with COVID-19, enrolled during active disease. The DNA for the CDR3 is TGTGCCAGCAGCCTGGACAGCCTCAATCAGCCCCAGCATTTT. This gives the protein CASSLDSLNQPQHF. The full variable domain, in which reference TRBV7-2 and TRBJ1-5 provide the parts outside the CDR3, is GAGVSQSPSNKVTEKGKDVELRCDPISGHTALYWYRQSLGQGLEFLIYFQGNSAPDKSGLPSDRFSAERTGGSVSTLTIQRTQQEDSAVYLCASSLDSLNQPQHFGDGTRLSIL.